The clone carrying this TCR beta chain turned up a few times. Its target is unknown. CDR1 and CDR2 from the germline V gene are SGDLS and YYNGEE. This CDR3 contains 17 residues. J lost 1 base, V lost 3 bases, and 10 bases had no gene match. This sample is part of a study of cytomegalovirus exposure and HLA in healthy donors. The wider study: In terms of ancestry, the Caucasian-associated cluster contained 75% to 85% of the approximately 380 genotyped donors.

The PCR ran on 60 Vbeta and 13 Jbeta primers. Clones were sequenced by immunoSEQ multiplex PCR, and TCRdb holds only the in-frame ones, with some missing. The sample has more than 250,000 clones, approximately 90% seen once. Whole-study results and caveats: Earlier analysis yielded a pattern in which most TCR beta V segments were productive about 90% or about 30% of the time. The majority of CMV-associated TCR beta chains were reported as apparently HLA-restricted in a later analysis. Highly shared variants forming one cluster were likely a sequencing artifact.

The chain has TRBV9 and TRBJ2-5; 9 nucleotides line up with TRBD2. The sequenced sample consisted of PBMCs. This receptor was obtained from a woman between 18 and 29 years old in good health and CMV-seronegative. CDR3 bases: TGTGCCAGCAGCGGCCCCGGGACTAGCTCCTTCCAAGAGACCCAGTACTTC. Protein product: CASSGPGTSSFQETQYF.